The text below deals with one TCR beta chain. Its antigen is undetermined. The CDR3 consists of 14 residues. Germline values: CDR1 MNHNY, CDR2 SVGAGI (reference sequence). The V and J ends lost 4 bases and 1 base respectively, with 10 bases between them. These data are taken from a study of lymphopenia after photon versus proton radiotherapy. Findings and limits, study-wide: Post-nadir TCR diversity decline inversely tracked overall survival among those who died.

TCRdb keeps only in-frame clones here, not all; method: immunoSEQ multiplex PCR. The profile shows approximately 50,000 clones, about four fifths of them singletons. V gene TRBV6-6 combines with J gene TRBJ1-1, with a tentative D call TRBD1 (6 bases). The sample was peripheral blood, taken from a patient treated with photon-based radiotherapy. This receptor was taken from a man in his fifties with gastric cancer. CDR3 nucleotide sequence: TGTGCCAGCAGTTCTCTGACAGGGAACACTGAAGCTTTCTTT. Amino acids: CASSSLTGNTEAFF.